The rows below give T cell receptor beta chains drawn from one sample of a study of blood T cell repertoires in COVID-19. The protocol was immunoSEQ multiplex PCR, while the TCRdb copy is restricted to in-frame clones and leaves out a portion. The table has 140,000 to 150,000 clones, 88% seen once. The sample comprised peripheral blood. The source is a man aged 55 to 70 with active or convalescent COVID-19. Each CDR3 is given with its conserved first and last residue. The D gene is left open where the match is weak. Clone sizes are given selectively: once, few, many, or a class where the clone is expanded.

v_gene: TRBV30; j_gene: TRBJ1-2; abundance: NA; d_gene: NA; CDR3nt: TGTGCCTGGGTCGGACAGTCCTATGGCTACACCTTC; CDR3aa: CAWVGQSYGYTF
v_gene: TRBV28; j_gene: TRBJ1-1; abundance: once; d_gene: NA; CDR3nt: TGTGCCAGCAGTTTATGGCTCTTTGACTCCTTGTCGGCTGAAGCTTTCTTT; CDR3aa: CASSLWLFDSLSAEAFF
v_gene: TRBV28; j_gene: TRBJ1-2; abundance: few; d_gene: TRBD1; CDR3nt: TGTGCCAGCAGGTATCGGGACAGAAGGGGCTATGGCTACACCTTC; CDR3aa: CASRYRDRRGYGYTF
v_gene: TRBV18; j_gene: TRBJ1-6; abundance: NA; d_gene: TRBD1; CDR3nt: TGTGCCAGCTCACCCGGGACAGCGAATTCACCCCTCCACTTT; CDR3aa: CASSPGTANSPLHF
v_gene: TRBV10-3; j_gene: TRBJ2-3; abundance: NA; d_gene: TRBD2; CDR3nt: TGTGCCATCATGAGGGGACCGGGACTAGCGGGAGTAGGGGGCACAGATACGCAGTATTTT; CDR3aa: CAIMRGPGLAGVGGTDTQYF
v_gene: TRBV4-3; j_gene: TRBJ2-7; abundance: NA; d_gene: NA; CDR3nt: TGCGCCAGCAGCCAAGACCGGGGCTACGAGCAGTACTTC; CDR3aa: CASSQDRGYEQYF
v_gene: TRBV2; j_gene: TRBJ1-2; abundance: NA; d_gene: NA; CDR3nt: TGTGCCAGCAGTGGAACAGGGACGATCTATGGCTACACCTTC; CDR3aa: CASSGTGTIYGYTF
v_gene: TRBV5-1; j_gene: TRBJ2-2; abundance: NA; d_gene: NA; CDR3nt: TGCGCCAGCAGCTTGGACATTCCAAACACCGGGGAGCTGTTTTTT; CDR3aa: CASSLDIPNTGELFF
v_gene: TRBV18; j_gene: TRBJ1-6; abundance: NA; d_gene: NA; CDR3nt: TGTGCCAGCTCACCATTAGGGACTGAGGGGAATTCACCCCTCCACTTT; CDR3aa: CASSPLGTEGNSPLHF
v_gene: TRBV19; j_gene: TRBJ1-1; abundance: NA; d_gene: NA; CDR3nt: TGTGCCAGTAGTATGAGAGGATTTGAAGCTTTCTTT; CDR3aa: CASSMRGFEAFF
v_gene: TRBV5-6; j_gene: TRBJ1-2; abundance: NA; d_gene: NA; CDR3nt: TGTGCCAGCAGCTCCCGCCCGACAGGCGGCTATGGCTACACCTTC; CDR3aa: CASSSRPTGGYGYTF
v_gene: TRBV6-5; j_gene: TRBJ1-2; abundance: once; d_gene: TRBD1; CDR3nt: TGTGCCAGCAGTAGCACAGGGGGCCCTAACTATGGCTACACCTTC; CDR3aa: CASSSTGGPNYGYTF
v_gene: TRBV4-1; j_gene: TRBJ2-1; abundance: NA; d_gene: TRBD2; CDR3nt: TGCGCCAGCAGCCAACCGACTAGCGGGGGGAATGAGCAGTTCTTC; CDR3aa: CASSQPTSGGNEQFF
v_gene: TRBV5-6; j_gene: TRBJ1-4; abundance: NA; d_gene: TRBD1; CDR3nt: TGTGCCAGCAGCTTGGTTGGACAGGGCTATGAAAAACTGTTTTTT; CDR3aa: CASSLVGQGYEKLFF
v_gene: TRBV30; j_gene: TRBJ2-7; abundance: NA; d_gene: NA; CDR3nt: TGTGCCTGGAGTGTGCGGGGAGGCGAGCAGTACTTC; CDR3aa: CAWSVRGGEQYF